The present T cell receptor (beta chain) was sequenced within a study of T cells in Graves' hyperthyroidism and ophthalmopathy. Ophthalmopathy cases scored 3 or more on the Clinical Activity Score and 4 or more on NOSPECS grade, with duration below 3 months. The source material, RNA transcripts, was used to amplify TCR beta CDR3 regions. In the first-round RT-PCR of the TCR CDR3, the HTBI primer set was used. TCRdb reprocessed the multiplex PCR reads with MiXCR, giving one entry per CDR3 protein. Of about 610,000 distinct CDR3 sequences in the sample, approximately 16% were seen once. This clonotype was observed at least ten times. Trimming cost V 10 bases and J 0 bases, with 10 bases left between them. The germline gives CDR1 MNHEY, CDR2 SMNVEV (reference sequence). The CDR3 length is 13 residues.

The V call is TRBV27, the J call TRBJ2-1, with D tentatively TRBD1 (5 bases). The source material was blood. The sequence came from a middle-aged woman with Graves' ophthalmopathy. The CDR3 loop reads CATRRGSYNEQFF. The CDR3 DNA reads TGTGCCACCCGTAGGGGCTCCTACAATGAGCAGTTCTTC.